The 13 T cell receptor beta chains presented below share a single source sample, sequenced in a study of neoadjuvant anti-PD-1 for oral cavity cancer. The table came from immunoSEQ multiplex PCR; TCRdb's copy has only in-frame clones and leaves some out. The sample holds around 14,000 clones, less than 85% seen once. The source was PBMCs, collected before nivolumab (anti-PD-1) treatment. The origin of the receptors is a person between 35 and 79 years old with oral cavity squamous cell carcinoma.

The CDR3 DNA reads TGTGCCAGCAGCACCGGGACTAGGGACTACGAGCAGTACTTC. Protein: CASSTGTRDYEQYF. The gene calls are TRBV9 and TRBJ2-7; 8 bases agree with TRBD2. Germline-derived CDR1 and CDR2 are SGDLS and YYNGEE. The V segment lost 4 bases and the J segment 3 bases; nucleotides outside the gene matches: 6. The CDR3 extends over 14 amino acids. Filled out from reference TRBV9 and TRBJ2-7, the complete variable domain reads DSGVTQTPKHLITATGQRVTLRCSPRSGDLSVYWYQQSLDQGLQFLIQYYNGEERAKGNILERFSAQQFPDLHSELNLSSLELGDSALYFCASSTGTRDYEQYFGPGTRLTVT.

This sequence joins TRBV15 and TRBJ1-5; D may be TRBD1 (5 bases). V was shortened by 0 bases and J by 2 bases, with 8 bases between the two germline ends. Germline CDR1 and CDR2: LNHNV and YYDKDF (reference sequence). The CDR3 extends over 15 amino acids. The CDR3 DNA follows: TGTGCCACCAGCAGAGATCCGGGGGGCAATCAGCCCCAGCATTTT. Its protein product is CATSRDPGGNQPQHF.

This clone was detected only a few times. The rearrangement uses TRBV10-3 and TRBJ1-1, with D unresolved. V was cut by 9 bases and J by 0 bases, with 11 bases left in between. The CDR3 is made up of 13 amino acids. Germline V gives CDR1 ENHRY, CDR2 SYGVKD. The CDR3 region is CAMHGSLNTEAFF. CDR3 DNA: TGTGCCATGCATGGCTCTTTGAACACTGAAGCTTTCTTT.

In this sample, this clone turned up once. The rearrangement uses TRBV10-3 and TRBJ2-3; either TRBD1 or TRBD2 may supply D (5 bases each). The CDR3 has 17 residues. The germline V and J ends were trimmed by 7 bases and 1 base, with 21 bases remaining between them. Germline V gene lookup returns CDR1 ENHRY and CDR2 SYGVKD. The CDR3 region has the DNA TGTGCCATCACCCCAACCCTACAAGGGACGGGCACAGATACGCAGTATTTT. Translation: CAITPTLQGTGTDTQYF.

The chain couples TRBV28 to TRBJ2-1; no definite D call. Trimming removed 3 bases at V and 15 bases at J, with 12 bases between. Germline CDR1 reads MDHEN; CDR2 reads SYDVKM. The CDR3 covers 11 residues. In DNA, the CDR3 is TGTGCCAGCAGTTTTGGTAGGATCGCGTTCTTC. Translation gives CASSFGRIAFF.

The chain joins TRBV5-1 to TRBJ2-7; 9 nucleotides line up with TRBD2. The CDR3 is made up of 14 amino acids. V was pared by 2 bases and J by 6 bases, with 6 bases of the junction left unmatched. Germline CDR1 reads SGHRS; CDR2 reads YFSETQ. DNA of the CDR3: TGCGCCAGCAGCTTCCTAGCGGGATCCGGCGAGCAGTACTTC. Translated, it gives CASSFLAGSGEQYF.

The chain carries TRBV11-2 and TRBJ2-5, with D perhaps TRBD1 (5 bases). This CDR3 spans 15 amino acids. V was pared by 1 base and J by 3 bases, with 12 bases between. Germline values: CDR1 SGHAT, CDR2 FQNNGV. CDR3 amino acids: CASSLAWQGKETQYF. For the CDR3, the DNA is TGTGCCAGCAGCTTAGCGTGGCAGGGAAAAGAGACCCAGTACTTC.

J is TRBJ2-3 and V is TRBV5-6; 9 bases are a match to TRBD1. The CDR3 length is 17 residues. Germline CDR1 reads SGHDT; CDR2 reads YYEEEE. V gave up 0 bases and J gave up 4 bases; unmatched junction bases: 9. CDR3 bases: TGTGCCAGCAGCTTGGCTCTACAGGGGGCAGGTGCAGATACGCAGTATTTT. It yields the protein CASSLALQGAGADTQYF. Filled out from reference TRBV5-6 and TRBJ2-3, the complete variable domain reads DAGVTQSPTHLIKTRGQQVTLRCSPKSGHDTVSWYQQALGQGPQFIFQYYEEEERQRGNFPDRFSGHQFPNYSSELNVNALLLGDSALYLCASSLALQGAGADTQYFGPGTRLTVL.

This chain connects TRBV5-1 to TRBJ1-3, with D perhaps matching TRBD1 (5 bases). The V end lost 4 bases, the J end lost 0 bases, and 14 bases lay between the germline ends. CDR1 and CDR2 (germline): SGHRS, YFSETQ. The CDR3 runs to 16 residues. CDR3 amino acids: CASSPGARASGNTIYF. CDR3 nucleotides: TGCGCCAGCAGCCCCGGGGCCCGCGCCTCTGGAAACACCATATATTTT.

The chain combines TRBV4-1 with TRBJ2-7; D gene unclear. V shed 2 bases and J shed 4 bases, with 9 bases lying between them. Looked up from germline, CDR1 is MGHRA and CDR2 is YSYEKL. This CDR3 spans 13 amino acids. The CDR3 protein is CASSQNTYYEQYF. In nucleotides, the CDR3 is TGCGCCAGCAGCCAAAACACATATTACGAGCAGTACTTC.

This clone came up a few times. The V call is TRBV27, the J call TRBJ2-5; no definite D call. V was pared by 5 bases and J by 0 bases, with 4 bases between. The CDR3 has 12 residues. Per the germline V gene, CDR1 is MNHEY and CDR2 is SMNVEV (reference sequence). CDR3 nucleotides: TGTGCCAGCAGTCGCGACCAAGAGACCCAGTACTTC. It translates to CASSRDQETQYF.

The chain joins TRBV28 to TRBJ2-1; 10 bases match TRBD2. V lost 1 base to trimming and J lost 5 bases; unmatched junction nucleotides: 5. Germline V gives CDR1 MDHEN, CDR2 SYDVKM. This CDR3 is built from 16 residues. CDR3 sequence reads: CASSLYLAGGNNEQFF. In nucleotides, the CDR3 is TGTGCCAGCAGTTTATACTTAGCGGGAGGTAACAATGAGCAGTTCTTC.

The rearrangement joins TRBV6-6 to TRBJ2-7; D might be TRBD2 (5 bases). In germline, CDR1 is MNHNY, CDR2 SVGAGI (reference sequence). The CDR3 totals 15 residues. V lost 2 bases to trimming and J lost 1 base, with 12 bases between them. The CDR3 here is CASSYDEGISYEQYF. In DNA, the CDR3 is TGTGCCAGCAGTTACGATGAGGGAATTTCCTACGAGCAGTACTTC.